Shown below are 29 T cell receptor beta chains from a single sample sequenced in a study of beta chain features in type 1 diabetes. The study reverse transcribed the entire isolated RNA, so it sequenced expressed TCRB transcripts. Clones were sequenced by immunoSEQ multiplex PCR, and TCRdb holds only the in-frame ones, with some missing. The repertoire holds hundreds of thousands of clones, with under 8.5% as singletons. Sequencing was carried out using central memory CD4+ T cells from blood. The source is a woman younger than 30 in good health.

V is TRBV5-1 and J is TRBJ1-1, with TRBD1 identical over 8 bases. Losses at the gene ends were 4 bases for V and 5 bases for J; bases not matched to a gene: 16. Germline lookup yields CDR1 SGHRS and CDR2 YFSETQ. The CDR3 runs 17 residues. CDR3 DNA sequence: TGCGCCAGCAGCCCCACACTCGGGACAGGCGAAAGGACTGAAGCTTTCTTT. This sequence encodes CASSPTLGTGERTEAFF.

The chain couples TRBV6-6 to TRBJ1-4, with 7 bases that match TRBD1. The CDR3 has 15 amino acids. The germline V gene has CDR1 MNHNY and CDR2 SVGAGI (reference sequence). Trimming took 5 bases from V and 4 from J; bases not matched to a gene: 7. Here the CDR3 reads CASSRSGTVNEKLFF. For the CDR3, the DNA is TGTGCCAGCAGTAGATCCGGGACAGTTAATGAAAAACTGTTTTTT.

The V call is TRBV10-3, the J call TRBJ2-7; TRBD2 matches 7 bases. Germline loops: CDR1 ENHRY, CDR2 SYGVKD. The CDR3 loop spans 15 amino acids. V trimming: 2 bases; J trimming: 2 bases; junction bases outside the gene matches: 6. DNA for the CDR3: TGTGCCATCAGTGAGGGATGGGAGGGACCCTACGAGCAGTACTTC. Protein: CAISEGWEGPYEQYF.

The CDR3 sequence is CASSKSRAARNTIYF. The CDR3 region has the DNA TGTGCCAGCAGCAAGAGTCGGGCCGCCCGAAACACCATATATTTT. This chain joins TRBV7-2 and TRBJ1-3; the D is unclear. Germline V gives CDR1 SGHTA, CDR2 FQGNSA. The CDR3 loop spans 15 amino acids. Trimming shortened V by 5 bases and J by 5 bases, and 16 bases separated the two germline ends.

This clone has more than one count but fewer than ten. This sequence joins TRBV4-3 and TRBJ2-2; D is possibly TRBD2 (6 bases). The CDR3 consists of 18 residues. Trimming shortened V by 2 bases and J by 1 base, and 17 bases separated the two germline ends. From germline, CDR1 is LGHNA and CDR2 YSLEER. The CDR3 sequence is CASSQRTPGLRNTGELFF. The CDR3, as DNA: TGCGCCAGCAGCCAACGAACCCCGGGACTGAGGAACACCGGGGAGCTGTTTTTT.

The chain couples TRBV28 to TRBJ2-7, with 7 bases lining up with TRBD1. J gave up 2 bases and V 8 bases, and 12 bases lay outside the gene matches. Germline lookup yields CDR1 MDHEN and CDR2 SYDVKM. There are 15 residues in the CDR3. Here the CDR3 reads CASHTSGGTTYEQYF. In DNA, the CDR3 is TGTGCCAGCCATACTTCAGGGGGAACGACCTACGAGCAGTACTTC.

The chain joins TRBV15 to TRBJ2-3; TRBD1 agrees at 11 bases. The V segment lost 4 bases and the J segment 3 bases; nucleotides outside the gene matches: 6. The CDR3 totals 16 residues. Germline CDR1 is LNHNV and CDR2 is YYDKDF (reference sequence). The CDR3, as DNA: TGTGCCACCAGCACCTGGACAGGGGGCCGGACAGATACGCAGTATTTT. As protein: CATSTWTGGRTDTQYF.

This clone has just a few counts. The chain recombines TRBV28 with TRBJ1-2; D is unresolved. Per germline, CDR1 MDHEN and CDR2 SYDVKM. V was clipped by 6 bases and J by 4 bases, with 9 bases between them. This CDR3 is built from 12 residues. CDR3 sequence: CASRPGGYGYTF. The CDR3 nucleotides are TGTGCCAGCAGACCGGGAGGCTATGGCTACACCTTC.

This clone was observed a few times. V gene TRBV7-9 combines with J gene TRBJ2-3, with 11 bases aligning to TRBD2. J lost 0 bases, V lost 6 bases, and 14 bases had no gene match. The CDR3 is 19 residues long. In germline, CDR1 is SEHNR, CDR2 FQNEAQ (reference sequence). CDR3 nucleotide sequence: TGTGCCAGCAGACAAGTCCCGGGACTAGCGGCCCAGAGCACAGATACGCAGTATTTT. Protein: CASRQVPGLAAQSTDTQYF.

V usage is TRBV21-1 and J usage is TRBJ2-1. TRBV21-1 counts as a pseudogene. This CDR3 region has 17 residues. In DNA, the CDR3 is TGTGCCAGCAGCAGAAAGGTACGACCGTCGCACTACAATGAGCAGTTCTTC. Translated: CASSRKVRPSHYNEQFF.

Many counts were recorded for this clone. The chain joins TRBV6-4 to TRBJ2-3, with 10 positions matching TRBD2. This CDR3 comprises 15 residues. V lost 10 bases, J lost 2 bases, and 9 bases stayed unmatched. Germline lookup yields CDR1 MRHNA and CDR2 SNTAGT. This chain's CDR3 is CAIRGLAGDTDTQYF. DNA for the CDR3: TGTGCCATAAGAGGGCTAGCGGGAGACACAGATACGCAGTATTTT.

V usage is TRBV27 and J usage is TRBJ1-5; 8 positions match TRBD1. With 5 bases clipped from V and 5 bases from J, the junction kept 8 bases outside the gene matches. Germline CDR1 is MNHEY and CDR2 is SMNVEV (reference sequence). This CDR3 comprises 15 residues. The CDR3 reads CASSPGQGFHQPQHF. The CDR3 nucleotides are TGTGCCAGCAGTCCAGGACAGGGTTTTCATCAGCCCCAGCATTTT.

The chain carries TRBV5-4 and TRBJ2-7, with a possible D match to TRBD1 (6 bases). Trimming removed 3 bases from V and 5 bases from J, with 9 bases in between. CDR3 length equals 12 residues. CDR1 is SGHNT, CDR2 YYREEE, per germline (reference sequence). CDR3 residues: CASSWDNDEQYF. CDR3 nucleotides: TGTGCCAGCAGCTGGGACAACGACGAGCAGTACTTC.

This chain links TRBV19 with TRBJ1-2; a weak D match, TRBD1 (5 bases). Trimming left V 8 bases short and J 12 bases short, with 22 bases between. This CDR3 has 13 residues. Germline CDR1 is LNHDA and CDR2 is SQIVND (reference sequence). The CDR3 sequence is CASRAEVRGGDTF. In DNA, the CDR3 is TGTGCCAGTCGGGCAGAAGTTCGGGGCGGAGACACCTTC. Filled out from reference TRBV19 and TRBJ1-2, the complete variable domain reads DGGITQSPKYLFRKEGQNVTLSCEQNLNHDAMYWYRQDPGQGLRLIYYSQIVNDFQKGDIAEGYSVSREKKESFPLTVTSAQKNPTAFYLCASRAEVRGGDTFGSGTRLTVV.

This clone has just a few counts. V usage is TRBV4-2 and J usage is TRBJ2-4; the D is unclear. This CDR3 has 16 residues. Trimming pared 0 bases from V and 0 bases from J, leaving 9 bases between. The germline CDR1 and CDR2 sequences are LGHNA and YNFKEQ. The CDR3 sequence: CASSQDRTAAKNIQYF. The CDR3 DNA reads TGTGCCAGCAGCCAAGATCGGACGGCAGCCAAAAACATTCAGTACTTC.

This clone has a handful of counts. The chain joins TRBV7-2 to TRBJ2-3; 15 positions match TRBD2. This CDR3 is built from 18 residues. The J segment lost 0 bases and the V segment lost 5 bases, leaving 6 bases of the junction unmatched. Germline V gene lookup returns CDR1 SGHTA and CDR2 FQGNSA. CDR3 protein: CASSNGLAGGRSTDTQYF. The CDR3 DNA reads as TGTGCCAGCAGCAACGGACTAGCGGGAGGGAGAAGCACAGATACGCAGTATTTT.

CDR3 DNA: TGTGCCAGTTCTAGGCTGGGAACTTCACCCCTCCACTTT. Translation: CASSRLGTSPLHF. The J gene is TRBJ1-6, the V gene TRBV27; D gene ambiguous. Trimming shortened V by 9 bases and J by 9 bases, and 15 bases separated the two germline ends. This CDR3 has 13 amino acids. Germline V gives CDR1 MNHEY, CDR2 SMNVEV (reference sequence).

This chain uses TRBV7-2 with TRBJ2-5, with D perhaps TRBD1 or TRBD2 (5 bases each). CDR1 is SGHTA, CDR2 FQGNSA, per germline. The V end was cut by 5 bases, the J end by 13 bases, with 20 bases between. The CDR3 runs 13 residues. CDR3 coding DNA: TGTGCCAGCAGCCAAGGGGACGCCGGCTCCTTGTACTTC. Protein product: CASSQGDAGSLYF.

This clone was recorded many times. V and J are TRBV2 and TRBJ2-2; a weak D match, TRBD2 (6 bases). Trimming took off 7 bases at V and 7 bases at J, with 16 bases between the two ends. This CDR3 is built from 14 residues. Looked up from germline, CDR1 is SNHLY and CDR2 is FYNNEI. The CDR3: CASNAGYGIGELFF. The CDR3 nucleotides are TGTGCCAGCAATGCGGGATACGGGATCGGGGAGCTGTTTTTT.

The CDR3 loop reads CASSITGGLPETQYF. The CDR3 DNA is TGTGCCAGTAGTATAACGGGAGGTTTACCAGAGACCCAGTACTTC. This rearrangement joins TRBV19 to TRBJ2-5; 7 bases fit TRBD2. The ends lost 2 bases at V and 4 bases at J; junction bases unmatched: 7. Germline V gives CDR1 LNHDA, CDR2 SQIVND (reference sequence). This CDR3 contains 15 residues. Together with reference TRBV19 and TRBJ2-5, the CDR3 gives the full variable domain: DGGITQSPKYLFRKEGQNVTLSCEQNLNHDAMYWYRQDPGQGLRLIYYSQIVNDFQKGDIAEGYSVSREKKESFPLTVTSAQKNPTAFYLCASSITGGLPETQYFGPGTRLLVL.

This clone has just a few counts. The V gene is TRBV13, the J gene TRBJ2-3; the D gene is possibly TRBD1 (5 bases). The CDR3 runs to 13 residues. V gave up 5 bases and J gave up 0 bases, with 6 bases separating them. Germline V lookup: CDR1 PRHDT, CDR2 FYEKMQ (reference sequence). CDR3 amino acids: CASSQGSTDTQYF. CDR3 DNA: TGTGCCAGCAGCCAGGGAAGCACAGATACGCAGTATTTT.

This clone has only a few counts. The chain has TRBV2 and TRBJ2-5, with 9 bases matching TRBD1. The trim removed 4 bases at V and 5 bases at J, leaving 5 bases unmatched. There are 14 residues in the CDR3. Germline assignment: CDR1 SNHLY and CDR2 FYNNEI. CDR3 region: CASSAQGAGETQYF. The CDR3 nucleotides are TGTGCCAGCAGTGCACAGGGGGCGGGGGAGACCCAGTACTTC. Complete variable domain (other parts from reference TRBV2 and TRBJ2-5): EPEVTQTPSHQVTQMGQEVILRCVPISNHLYFYWYRQILGQKVEFLVSFYNNEISEKSEIFDDQFSVERPDGSNFTLKIRSTKLEDSAMYFCASSAQGAGETQYFGPGTRLLVL.

This clone was counted only a few times. The chain recombines TRBV6-5 with TRBJ1-1; TRBD1 agrees at 7 bases. CDR1 and CDR2 from the germline V gene are MNHEY and SVGAGI. V gave up 6 bases and J gave up 0 bases; unmatched junction bases: 7. CDR3 size: 15 residues. In DNA form, the CDR3 reads TGTGCCAGCAGACCGGGACAGACCATGAACACTGAAGCTTTCTTT. It encodes CASRPGQTMNTEAFF.

This clone has more than one count but fewer than ten. The chain couples TRBV7-2 to TRBJ2-7; perhaps TRBD2 as D (5 bases). V was cut by 2 bases and J by 4 bases, with 12 bases left in between. This CDR3 has 14 residues. CDR1 SGHTA and CDR2 FQGNSA come from the germline V gene. For the CDR3, the DNA is TGTGCCAGCAGCTTAAGTAGAACGGGATACGAGCAGTACTTC. Its protein product is CASSLSRTGYEQYF.

The chain joins TRBV28 to TRBJ2-1, with 10 positions matching TRBD1. V trimming: 6 bases; J trimming: 9 bases; junction bases outside the gene matches: 8. The CDR3 has 14 amino acids. The germline V gene has CDR1 MDHEN and CDR2 SYDVKM. The CDR3 sequence is CASSPGTGVAEQFF. The CDR3 DNA reads as TGTGCCAGCAGCCCCGGGACAGGGGTGGCTGAGCAGTTCTTC.

This clone occurred a few times. The V gene is TRBV11-2, the J gene TRBJ1-1; 8 bases are shared with TRBD1. Germline CDR1 reads SGHAT; CDR2 reads FQNNGV. V gave up 5 bases and J gave up 5 bases; unmatched junction bases: 7. This CDR3 comprises 14 residues. In DNA form, the CDR3 reads TGTGCCAGCAGCCCGCGGACAGGGTTGACTGAAGCTTTCTTT. This sequence encodes CASSPRTGLTEAFF.

Only a few counts were recorded for this clone. The V gene is TRBV19, the J gene TRBJ2-3, with TRBD1 matching over 7 bases. V was pared by 6 bases and J by 1 base, with 4 bases of the junction left unmatched. CDR1 and CDR2 (germline): LNHDA, SQIVND (reference sequence). The CDR3 is 14 residues long. The CDR3 DNA follows: TGTGCCAGTAGGAAGGACAGGCGCACAGATACGCAGTATTTT. The encoded protein is CASRKDRRTDTQYF.

The chain joins TRBV7-9 to TRBJ1-1, with 9 bases matching TRBD1. This CDR3 contains 17 residues. Trimming cost V 4 bases and J 3 bases; bases outside gene matches: 12. CDR1 and CDR2 from the germline V gene are SEHNR and FQNEAQ (reference sequence). CDR3: CASSSGQGRDRYTEAFF. The CDR3 coding sequence is TGTGCCAGCAGCTCCGGACAGGGGAGAGATAGATACACTGAAGCTTTCTTT. Complete variable domain (other parts from reference TRBV7-9 and TRBJ1-1): DTGVSQNPRHKITKRGQNVTFRCDPISEHNRLYWYRQTLGQGPEFLTYFQNEAQLEKSRLLSDRFSAERPKGSFSTLEIQRTEQGDSAMYLCASSSGQGRDRYTEAFFGQGTRLTVV.

The chain joins TRBV6-5 to TRBJ2-1; D unclear. Germline CDR1 is MNHEY and CDR2 is SVGAGI. Trimming shortened V by 2 bases and J by 10 bases, and 9 bases separated the two germline ends. This CDR3 contains 12 residues. The CDR3 loop reads CASSYGRQEQFF. Written as DNA, the CDR3 is TGTGCCAGCAGTTACGGTAGGCAAGAGCAGTTCTTC.